Following are 16 T cell receptor beta chains from one sample sequenced in a study of CD8 T cells in Susac syndrome. RNA totalling roughly 0.45 to 1 ug underwent reverse transcription with random hexamers. Using its own MiXCR run on the immunoSEQ multiplex PCR reads, TCRdb lists one record per CDR3 protein. Here the sample spans fewer than 150,000 distinct CDR3 sequences, around 91% being singletons. The sequencing sample was made of CD8+ T cells from PBMCs. Source of these receptors: a human donor with multiple sclerosis.

The chain links TRBV19 to TRBJ1-2; D remains ambiguous. Germline lookup yields CDR1 LNHDA and CDR2 SQIVND (reference sequence). V was shortened by 7 bases and J by 2 bases, with 8 bases between the two germline ends. The CDR3 consists of 12 residues. Here the CDR3 reads CASTNGNYGYTF. The DNA for the CDR3 is TGTGCCAGTACGAACGGGAACTATGGCTACACCTTC.

This clonotype showed up just once. The chain employs TRBV30 and TRBJ1-1; D gene uncertain. Germline CDR1 is GTSNPN and CDR2 is SVGIG (reference sequence). The CDR3 loop spans 13 amino acids. Trimming shortened V by 4 bases and J by 3 bases, and 12 bases separated the two germline ends. The CDR3 DNA reads TGTGCCTGGAAGTGGGGTTGGGACACTGAAGCTTTCTTT. Protein: CAWKWGWDTEAFF. Variable domain in full (rest from reference TRBV30 and TRBJ1-1): SQTIHQWPATLVQPVGSPLSLECTVEGTSNPNLYWYRQAAGRGLQLLFYSVGIGQISSEVPQNLSASRPQDRQFILSSKKLLLSDSGFYLCAWKWGWDTEAFFGQGTRLTVV.

The chain is built from TRBV15 and TRBJ1-5, with D possibly matching TRBD1 (5 bases). The CDR3 runs to 18 residues. Trimming removed 0 bases at V and 1 base at J, with 16 bases between. Germline CDR1 is LNHNV and CDR2 is YYDKDF (reference sequence). CDR3 coding DNA: TGTGCCACCAGCAGAGATGGTATAGGGGCGGGGAGCAATCAGCCCCAGCATTTT. Translating gives CATSRDGIGAGSNQPQHF.

CDR3 nucleotides: TGTGCCAGCAGTAGCGGGATAATAGATACGCAGTATTTT. Encoded protein: CASSSGIIDTQYF. The chain uses TRBV27 and TRBJ2-3, with 7 bases fitting TRBD2. The J segment lost 5 bases and the V segment lost 5 bases, leaving 4 bases of the junction unmatched. Germline V gene sequence: CDR1 MNHEY, CDR2 SMNVEV (reference sequence). The CDR3 is made up of 13 amino acids.

This clonotype was seen only once. This rearrangement joins TRBV7-2 to TRBJ1-5, with D unresolved. Germline lookup yields CDR1 SGHTA and CDR2 FQGNSA. Trimming took 3 bases from V and 6 from J, leaving 6 bases between them. The length of the CDR3 is 12 residues. CDR3 sequence reads: CASSFLGQPQHF. The CDR3 DNA reads as TGTGCCAGCAGCTTTTTAGGTCAGCCCCAGCATTTT.

This rearrangement joins TRBV7-2 to TRBJ2-5, with D unresolved. The V end was cut by 1 base, the J end by 13 bases, with 10 bases between. The CDR3 extends over 11 amino acids. In germline, CDR1 is SGHTA, CDR2 FQGNSA. The CDR3 nucleotides are TGTGCCAGCAGCTTAGGGTGGCGCCCGTACTTC. Translation gives CASSLGWRPYF.

A single count supports this clonotype. V is TRBV5-1 and J is TRBJ2-7, with D possibly matching TRBD1 (5 bases). The germline V gene has CDR1 SGHRS and CDR2 YFSETQ. The CDR3 consists of 13 residues. V lost 2 bases and J lost 7, with 13 bases in between. For the CDR3, the DNA is TGCGCCAGCAGCTTCCTAGACAGCCGTGAGCAGTACTTC. This gives the protein CASSFLDSREQYF.

The chain links TRBV28 to TRBJ2-4; the D is unclear. Per germline, CDR1 MDHEN and CDR2 SYDVKM. Trimming took off 3 bases at V and 9 bases at J, with 15 bases between the two ends. This CDR3 is built from 14 residues. CDR3 in amino acids: CASSFIESFGIQYF. For the CDR3, the DNA is TGTGCCAGCAGTTTTATCGAGAGCTTCGGCATTCAGTACTTC.

This rearrangement joins TRBV5-4 to TRBJ1-1; possibly TRBD1 for D (6 bases). Germline V gives CDR1 SGHNT, CDR2 YYREEE (reference sequence). Trimming stripped 5 bases from V and 4 bases from J, with 21 bases between. The CDR3 sequence is 16 residues long. The CDR3 spells CASSRNPQGLGTEAFF. The CDR3 nucleotides are TGTGCCAGCAGTCGAAATCCCCAGGGGCTTGGCACTGAAGCTTTCTTT.

This chain uses TRBV6-4 with TRBJ1-2; D is ambiguous. The CDR3 contains 12 residues. V was clipped by 2 bases and J by 6 bases, with 7 bases between them. Germline V gives CDR1 MRHNA, CDR2 SNTAGT. CDR3 residues: CASSDDGNGYTF. The CDR3 nucleotides read TGTGCCAGCAGTGACGACGGAAATGGCTACACCTTC.

This clonotype turned up a few times. The V call is TRBV6-2 or TRBV6-3, the J call TRBJ2-7; D call uncertain. The CDR3 spans 15 residues. The germline CDR1 and CDR2 sequences are MNHEY and SVGEGT. V was pared by 2 bases and J by 0 bases, with 11 bases between. CDR3 coding DNA: TGTGCCAGCAGTTACATTACATCAAGCTCCTACGAGCAGTACTTC. Its translation: CASSYITSSSYEQYF.

As to this clonotype: As the CDR3 is not closed by the conserved phenylalanine or tryptophan, this likely results from a read error. V usage is TRBV5-4 and J usage is TRBJ2-7, with D hard to call. Germline V gene lookup returns CDR1 SGHNT and CDR2 YYREEE (reference sequence). The CDR3 runs 13 residues. V lost 0 bases and J lost 2, with 6 bases in between. DNA for the CDR3: TGTGCCAGCAGCTTGGGCGACGCCTACGAGCAGTACTCC. It specifies CASSLGDAYEQYS.

The genes are TRBV3-1 and TRBJ2-1; 9 bases agree with TRBD2. Germline CDR1 reads LGHDT; CDR2 reads YNNKEL (reference sequence). The CDR3 totals 17 residues. The V segment lost 0 bases and the J segment 8 bases; nucleotides outside the gene matches: 11. As DNA, the CDR3 is TGTGCCAGCAGCCAAGATCAAGTGATAGCGGGAGCAGATGAGCAGTTCTTC. Residues: CASSQDQVIAGADEQFF.

This clonotype was observed once. CDR3 coding DNA: TGTGCCAGCAGCTATAGCTTGACGCAGTATTTT. This codes for CASSYSLTQYF. This chain connects TRBV3-1 to TRBJ2-3; D is unclear. The V gene's germline CDR1 is LGHDT and CDR2 YNNKEL (reference sequence). V dropped 5 bases and J dropped 9 bases, with 9 bases sitting between them. The CDR3 has 11 amino acids.

This clonotype is a singleton in its sample. The genes are TRBV4-1 and TRBJ1-1; a possible D gene is TRBD1 (6 bases). Germline values: CDR1 MGHRA, CDR2 YSYEKL. Trimming took off 7 bases at V and 0 bases at J, with 15 bases between the two ends. The CDR3 runs 15 residues. The CDR3 sequence: CASTPAGAVNTEAFF. The DNA for the CDR3 is TGCGCCAGCACCCCAGCGGGGGCGGTGAACACTGAAGCTTTCTTT.

The rearrangement links TRBV5-6 to TRBJ2-1; 7 nucleotides agree with TRBD2. CDR1 and CDR2 from the germline V gene are SGHDT and YYEEEE. This CDR3 has 15 amino acids. V shed 4 bases and J 8 bases; nucleotides not matched to a gene: 12. The CDR3 protein is CASSPRLAQNDEQFF. The DNA of the CDR3 is TGTGCCAGCAGCCCCCGACTAGCTCAAAATGATGAGCAGTTCTTC.